The rows below give T cell receptor beta chains drawn from one sample of a study of control samples from healthy donors and cancer patients. TCRdb's copy holds only in-frame clones and misses some; the assay was immunoSEQ multiplex PCR. The sample includes under 200,000 clones, 94% of them seen just once. The sample was PBMCs. These receptors originate from a man aged 55 to 70 with colorectal cancer. The CDR3 runs from the conserved cysteine through the conserved F or W. The D gene is left open where the match is weak.

>TRBJ2-6|TRBV7-9|.
TGTGCCAGCAGCACTCCCGTTTCAATAGTCTCTGGGGCCAACGTCCTGACTTTC
CASSTPVSIVSGANVLTF
>TRBJ1-4|TRBV9|.
TGTGCCAGCAGCGTCGGGGAACAACTAGGGGAAAAACTGTTTTTT
CASSVGEQLGEKLFF
>TRBJ1-6|TRBV12-3/TRBV12-4|TRBD1
TGTGCCAGCAGTTTAGCGAGGGACAGGGTCCTCCACTTT
CASSLARDRVLHF
>TRBJ1-1|TRBV29-1|.
TGCAGCGTCTCACCGACAGAGACTGAAGCTTTCTTT
CSVSPTETEAFF
>TRBJ2-3|TRBV30|.
TGTGCCTGGAGTGAGTCGAACACAGATACGCAGTATTTT
CAWSESNTDTQYF
>TRBJ2-2|TRBV14|.
TGTGCCAGCAGCCAGACTACAGGGTTCGCCGGGGAGCTGTTTTTT
CASSQTTGFAGELFF
>TRBJ2-7|TRBV19|.
TGTGCCAGTAGTCCAGGGGAAATGGCCTACGAGCAGTACTTC
CASSPGEMAYEQYF
>TRBJ2-1|TRBV24-1|.
TGTGCCACCAGTGGGGGGAATGGGGATGAGCAGTTCTTC
CATSGGNGDEQFF
>TRBJ1-1|TRBV5-4|.
TGTGCCAGCAGCTTGGGGGCGGGGACGAACACTGAAGCTTTCTTT
CASSLGAGTNTEAFF
>TRBJ1-1|TRBV6-6|.
TGTGCCAGCAGGGTGGAAAGGAGCACTGAAGCTTTCTTT
CASRVERSTEAFF
>TRBJ1-1|TRBV13|.
TGTGCCAGCAGTCTCGGGAAGAACACTGAAGCTTTCTTT
CASSLGKNTEAFF
>TRBJ1-6|TRBV30|.
TGTGCCTGGAGTCCACCAGGGTATAATTCACCCCTCCACTTT
CAWSPPGYNSPLHF
>TRBJ1-1|TRBV12-3/TRBV12-4|.
TGTGCCAGCAGGGGGAAGAGGACTGAAGCTTTCTTT
CASRGKRTEAFF
>TRBJ2-7|TRBV15|TRBD1
TGTGCCACCAGCGGACAGGGAGGCAGAGGTGCCGAGCAGTACTTC
CATSGQGGRGAEQYF
>TRBJ2-7|TRBV19|.
TGTGCCAGTAGTACTACTGGGACCGTCGGCTACGAGCAGTACTTC
CASSTTGTVGYEQYF
>TRBJ1-1|TRBV28|.
TGTGCCAGCAGTGTTCTATCCAGGGGGAACACTGAAGCTTTCTTT
CASSVLSRGNTEAFF
>TRBJ2-3|TRBV2|.
TGTGCCAGCAGTGAACGTTCTGGACCTACGTCAGATACGCAGTATTTT
CASSERSGPTSDTQYF
>TRBJ1-1|TRBV10-1|.
TGCGCCAGCAAGGGGGGCCTGGGCACTGAAGCTTTCTTT
CASKGGLGTEAFF
>TRBJ1-5|TRBV21-1|.
TGTGCCAGCACCAGGGACGGTGGGGATCAGCCCCAGCATTTT
CASTRDGGDQPQHF
>TRBJ1-4|TRBV6-5|.
TGTGCCAGTGGAAATGAAAAACTGTTTTTT
CASGNEKLFF
>TRBJ2-7|TRBV2|TRBD1
TGTGCCAGCAGTCGAGACGGGACAGGGGACGACTTC
CASSRDGTGDDF